This T cell receptor (beta chain) was retrieved from a study of T cells after yellow fever vaccination (dated by TCRdb to between 2017 and 2020). With respect to the entire study: The SMART-Seq v4 Ultra Low Input RNA kit was used to prepare libraries from fractions with low cell numbers. Blood was collected at multiple timepoints before and after primary and secondary immunization, and bulk PBMC replicates and cell subsets were isolated. To follow T-cell clones before and after both primary and booster YFV17D yellow fever vaccination, bulk TCR alpha and beta repertoires underwent longitudinal sequencing. Two healthy male donors, one aged 18 to 30 and one aged 30 to 40 years, made up the cohort.

The treatment or condition tag for this specimen amounts to: live attenuated yellow fever vaccine strain. PBMCs were isolated from peripheral blood using a standard Ficoll-Paque protocol. Dynabeads CD4 and CD8 positive selection kits were used to isolate the CD4 and CD8 T-cell fractions. TriZol was used to extract RNA from bulk PBMCs, from CD4 and CD8 fractions, and from dextramer-positive and dextramer-negative fractions. V is reduced by 5 bases and J by 0 bases, leaving a spacing of 8 bases between them. The germline V gene specifies LGHNA as CDR1 and YSLEER as CDR2. The CDR3 goes from the cysteine to the phenylalanine over 14 residues. The entry retains the CDR3 DNA only, 42 bases that are in frame from base 1. In its sample, this clonotype was seen a few times. This clone's antigen is unknown. Per-base qualities were not stored, and no clone one base away is much larger. Study-wide findings and limitations: Because only two donors were included in the study, the extent to which the findings can be generalized is limited. Because abundant contaminating clonotypes from the bulk population could be contained in FACS-sorted repertoires, computational filtering was required. Most clones expanded after primary vaccination were re-detected after the booster (just under 97% of CD4 and around nine tenths of CD8), suggesting broad memory maintenance. The secondary T-cell response was found to be weaker but faster than the primary response, with a peak reached on day 5 rather than on day 15. A small fraction of clonotypes appeared in both the CD4 and CD8 compartments, likely as a result of convergent recombination.

TCRdb lists the instrument as Illumina NovaSeq 6000. TCR cDNA was made using 5'RACE template switching, a step that added a universal primer site and unique molecular identifiers. Priming of cDNA synthesis was performed from both the TCR alpha and TCR beta constant segments. Libraries were amplified in two PCR steps, with sample barcodes and sequencing adapters added in the second step. Sequencing of libraries was done on Illumina HiSeq 2500 (2x100 bp) or NovaSeq (2x150 bp). The study's processing was this. MIGEC handled demultiplexing of reads and collapsing into UMI consensus sequences, while MiXCR performed V(D)J alignment. Vaccine-responding clonotypes were identified with edgeR using replicate PBMC samples, with FDR below 0.01 and a log2 fold change above 5 up to day 15 being required. Each bulk clonotype received a CD4 or CD8 identity based on whether the sequenced CD4 or CD8 repertoire contained that clonotype at higher abundance. In-frame beta chains were kept once TCRdb had trimmed the public reads at Q25 with fastp and called clones with MiXCR. Every CDR3 protein is listed once, alongside the most common genes and DNA of its rows. The V and J calls here are based on TCRdb, not the publication. The sample table lists 300,000 to 350,000 distinct CDR3 sequences, about 11% of them with a count of one. The ten biggest clones cover about 3.3% of the sample.

In this chain, TRBV4-3 is recombined with TRBJ2-4; the D gene cannot be resolved reliably. The TCR originated in a man between 18 and 35 years old who received the YFV17D yellow fever vaccine. Source: CD4+ T cells sorted from PBMCs, taken 45 days after the yellow fever booster vaccination. CDR3 region: CASSEVGAKNIQYF. Here is the DNA: TGCGCCAGCAGCGAAGTTGGAGCCAAAAACATTCAGTACTTC.